This T cell receptor beta chain was captured by sequencing in a study of T-cell reconstitution after alpha-beta-depleted transplantation in children. Preparing the TCRbeta library involved the use of unique molecular identifiers. TCRdb processed the PCR reads anew with MiXCR; each CDR3 protein has one entry. The table lists around 190,000 distinct CDR3 sequences, approximately 6.3% of them singletons. Deletions cut 3 bases from V and 3 bases from J, with 16 bases between. Germline assignment: CDR1 DFQATT and CDR2 SNEGSKA (reference sequence). CDR3 length equals 15 residues. This clonotype has a count of ten or more.

V and J are TRBV20-1 and TRBJ2-3, with D possibly being TRBD2 (6 bases). This TCR derives from a boy aged 2 to 10 with acute lymphoblastic leukemia, due to receive a stem cell transplant. The input for sequencing was PBMCs, taken before TCRalphabeta/CD19-depleted stem cell transplant. This chain's CDR3 is CSASPPSAFTDTQYF. DNA of the CDR3: TGCAGTGCTAGTCCCCCTAGCGCATTTACAGATACGCAGTATTTT.